The text below deals with one T cell receptor (beta chain). Germline V CDR1 and CDR2: SSHAT, FNYEAQ (reference sequence). The V gene lost 1 base and the J gene lost 4 bases, with 10 bases spanning the gap. This CDR3 is 15 amino acids long. This entry comes from a study of blood T cell repertoires in COVID-19. Study overall: Sites in the United States, Italy and Spain provided acute and convalescent COVID-19 samples. From T cells, B-cell-depleted T cells, or PBMCs came the material, which was cDNA or gDNA.

Study processing details: Cell counts per sample came from amplifying reference gene primers. Repertoires were generated with immunoSEQ multiplex PCR, while TCRdb's copy carries only in-frame clones and drops some. V, J and clone size were drawn from that table, and D and trimming were deduced from the DNA. The sample records 150,000 or so clones, roughly 90% being singletons. The receptor was isolated from a man aged 25 to 45 with COVID-19, enrolled during active disease. Sequencing was carried out using peripheral blood. The chain uses TRBV7-7 and TRBJ2-2; tentatively, D is TRBD1 (5 bases). CDR3 in DNA: TGTGCCAGCAGCTTAGACCAGGGCGGCACCGGGGAGCTGTTTTTT. Translation: CASSLDQGGTGELFF.